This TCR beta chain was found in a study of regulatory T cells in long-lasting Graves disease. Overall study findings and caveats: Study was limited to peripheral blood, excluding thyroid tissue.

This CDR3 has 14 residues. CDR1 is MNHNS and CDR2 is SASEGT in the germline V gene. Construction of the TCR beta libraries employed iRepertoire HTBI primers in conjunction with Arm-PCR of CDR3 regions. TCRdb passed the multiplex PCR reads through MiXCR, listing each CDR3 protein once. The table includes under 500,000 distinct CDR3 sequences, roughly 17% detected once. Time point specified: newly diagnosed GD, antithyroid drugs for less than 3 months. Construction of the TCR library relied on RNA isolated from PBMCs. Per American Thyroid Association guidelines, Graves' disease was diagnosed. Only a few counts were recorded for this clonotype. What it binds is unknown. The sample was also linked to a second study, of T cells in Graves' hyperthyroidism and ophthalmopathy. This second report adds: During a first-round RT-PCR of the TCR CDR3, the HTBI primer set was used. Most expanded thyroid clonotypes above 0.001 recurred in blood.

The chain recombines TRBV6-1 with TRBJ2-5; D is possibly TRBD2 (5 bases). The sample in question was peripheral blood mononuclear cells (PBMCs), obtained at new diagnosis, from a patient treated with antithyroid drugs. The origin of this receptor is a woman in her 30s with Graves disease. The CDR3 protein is CATTRLRSQETQYF. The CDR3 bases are TGTGCTACTACTAGGTTGCGGAGTCAAGAGACCCAGTACTTC.